This TCR beta chain emerged from a study of siplizumab effects on memory and regulatory T cells. Study conclusions and caveats: Alloreactive sequences from unstimulated CD4+ memory cells fell significantly with siplizumab.

Measured with immunoSEQ multiplex PCR; TCRdb has only the in-frame clones, and not every one. The repertoire includes over 90,000 clones, about 94% of them detected once, and 0.85% to 1.3% sits in the top ten. Note on this clone: Its antigen is undetermined.

This clonotype was sampled from a human donor in good health. Input material: CD4+ T cells sorted from blood.

In nucleotides, the CDR3 is TGTGCCAGCACTCGGAGCAGCAGGTCTGGAAACACCATATATTTT. Protein product: CASTRSSRSGNTIYF. The chain has TRBV6-5 and TRBJ1-3; D call uncertain. CDR3 length equals 15 residues. CDR1 is MNHEY and CDR2 is SVGAGI in the germline V gene. V lost 7 bases, J lost 1 base, and 14 bases lay in between.